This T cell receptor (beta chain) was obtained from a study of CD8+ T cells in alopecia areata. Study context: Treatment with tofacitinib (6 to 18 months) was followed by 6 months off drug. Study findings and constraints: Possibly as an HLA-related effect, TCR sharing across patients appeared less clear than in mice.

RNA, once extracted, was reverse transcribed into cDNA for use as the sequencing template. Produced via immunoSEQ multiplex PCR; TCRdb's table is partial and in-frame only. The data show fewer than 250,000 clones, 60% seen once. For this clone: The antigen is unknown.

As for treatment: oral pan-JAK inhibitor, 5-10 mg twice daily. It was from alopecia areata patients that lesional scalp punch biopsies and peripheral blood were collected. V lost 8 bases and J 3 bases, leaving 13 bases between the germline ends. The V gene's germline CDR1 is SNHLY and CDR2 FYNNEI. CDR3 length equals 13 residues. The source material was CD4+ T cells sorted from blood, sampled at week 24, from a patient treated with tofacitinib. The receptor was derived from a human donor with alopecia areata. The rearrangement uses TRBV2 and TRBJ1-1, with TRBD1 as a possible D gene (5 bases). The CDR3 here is CASLTAGHTEAFF. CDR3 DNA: TGTGCCAGCCTGACAGCGGGTCACACTGAAGCTTTCTTT.